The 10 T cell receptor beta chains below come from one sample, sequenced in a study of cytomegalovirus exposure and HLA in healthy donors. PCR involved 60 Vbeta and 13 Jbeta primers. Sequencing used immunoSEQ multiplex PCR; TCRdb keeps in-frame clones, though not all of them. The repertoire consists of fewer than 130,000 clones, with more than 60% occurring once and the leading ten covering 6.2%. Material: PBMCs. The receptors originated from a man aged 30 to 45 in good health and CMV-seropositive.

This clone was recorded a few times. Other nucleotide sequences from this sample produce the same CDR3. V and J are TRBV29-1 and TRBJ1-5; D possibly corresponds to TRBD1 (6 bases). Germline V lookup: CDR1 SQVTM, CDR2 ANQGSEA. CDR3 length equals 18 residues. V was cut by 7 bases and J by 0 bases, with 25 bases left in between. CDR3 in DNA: TGCAGCGAACCGGGGCACCGGGACAATAGACATAGCAATCAGCCCCAGCATTTT. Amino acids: CSEPGHRDNRHSNQPQHF.

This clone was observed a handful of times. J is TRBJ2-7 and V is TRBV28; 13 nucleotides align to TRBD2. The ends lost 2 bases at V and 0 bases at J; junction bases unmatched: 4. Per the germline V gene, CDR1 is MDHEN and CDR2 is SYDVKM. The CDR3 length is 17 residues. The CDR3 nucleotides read TGTGCCAGCAGTTTAGCCGGGACTAGCGGGGACTCCTACGAGCAGTACTTC. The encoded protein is CASSLAGTSGDSYEQYF.

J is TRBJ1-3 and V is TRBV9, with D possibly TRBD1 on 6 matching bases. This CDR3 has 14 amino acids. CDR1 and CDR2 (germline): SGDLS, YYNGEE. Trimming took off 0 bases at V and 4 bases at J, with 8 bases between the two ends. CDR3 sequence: CASSVEGQGNTIYF. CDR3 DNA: TGTGCCAGCAGCGTAGAGGGACAAGGAAACACCATATATTTT.

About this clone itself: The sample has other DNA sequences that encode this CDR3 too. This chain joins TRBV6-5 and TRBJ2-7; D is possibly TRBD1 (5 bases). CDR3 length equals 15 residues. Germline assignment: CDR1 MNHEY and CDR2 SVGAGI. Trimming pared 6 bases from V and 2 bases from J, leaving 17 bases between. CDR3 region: CASRPEVQGTYEQYF. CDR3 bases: TGTGCCAGCAGGCCCGAAGTTCAGGGCACCTACGAGCAGTACTTC.

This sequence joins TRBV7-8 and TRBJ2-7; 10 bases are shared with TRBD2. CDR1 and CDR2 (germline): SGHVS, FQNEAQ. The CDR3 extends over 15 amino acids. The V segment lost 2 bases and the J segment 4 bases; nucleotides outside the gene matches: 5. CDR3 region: CASSLSPSGGYEQYF. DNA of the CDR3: TGTGCCAGCAGCTTAAGTCCTAGCGGGGGATACGAGCAGTACTTC.

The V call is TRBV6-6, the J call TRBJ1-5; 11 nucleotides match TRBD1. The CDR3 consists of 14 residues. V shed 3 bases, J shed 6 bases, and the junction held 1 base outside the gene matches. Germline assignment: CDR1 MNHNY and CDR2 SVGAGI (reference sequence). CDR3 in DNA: TGTGCCAGCAGTTATGGGACAGGGGGTCAGCCCCAGCATTTT. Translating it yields CASSYGTGGQPQHF.

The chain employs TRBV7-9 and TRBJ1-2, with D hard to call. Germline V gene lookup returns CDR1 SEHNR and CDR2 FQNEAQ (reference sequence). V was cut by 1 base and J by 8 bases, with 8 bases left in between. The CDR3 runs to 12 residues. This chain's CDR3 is CASSLGLRGYTF. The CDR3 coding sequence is TGTGCCAGCAGCTTAGGACTGAGGGGCTACACCTTC.

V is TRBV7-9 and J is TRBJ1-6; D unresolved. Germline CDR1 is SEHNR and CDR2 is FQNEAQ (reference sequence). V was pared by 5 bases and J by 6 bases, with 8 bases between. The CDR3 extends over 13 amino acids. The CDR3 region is CASSQFGNSPLHF. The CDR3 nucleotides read TGTGCCAGCAGCCAATTCGGTAATTCACCCCTCCACTTT.

CDR3 DNA: TGTGCCAGCTCACGCGGGTTAAAAGAGACCCAGTACTTC. It is translated as CASSRGLKETQYF. The chain links TRBV18 to TRBJ2-5, with D perhaps TRBD2 (5 bases). The CDR3 totals 13 residues. Germline V lookup: CDR1 KGHSH, CDR2 LQKENI. The V gene lost 4 bases and the J gene lost 3 bases, with 9 bases spanning the gap.

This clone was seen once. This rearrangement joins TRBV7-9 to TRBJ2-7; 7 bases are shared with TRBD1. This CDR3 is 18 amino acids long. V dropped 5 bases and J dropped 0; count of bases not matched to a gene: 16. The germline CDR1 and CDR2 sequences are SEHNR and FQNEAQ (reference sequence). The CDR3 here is CASSGPGTANGISYEQYF. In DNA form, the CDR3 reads TGTGCCAGCAGCGGGCCCGGGACAGCCAACGGGATCTCCTACGAGCAGTACTTC.